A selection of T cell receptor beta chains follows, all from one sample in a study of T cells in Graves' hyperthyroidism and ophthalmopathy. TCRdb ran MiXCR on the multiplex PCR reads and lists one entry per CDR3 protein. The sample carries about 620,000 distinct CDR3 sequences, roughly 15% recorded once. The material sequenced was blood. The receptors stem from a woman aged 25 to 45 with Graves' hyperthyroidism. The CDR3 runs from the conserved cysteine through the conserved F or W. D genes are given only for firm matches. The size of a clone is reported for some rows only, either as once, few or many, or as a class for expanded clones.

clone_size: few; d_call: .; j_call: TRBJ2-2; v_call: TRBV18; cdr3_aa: CASSTRMADTGELFF; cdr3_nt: TGTGCCAGCTCGACCAGAATGGCAGACACCGGGGAGCTGTTTTTT
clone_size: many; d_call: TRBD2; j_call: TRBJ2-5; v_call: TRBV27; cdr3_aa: CASSILAGDQETQYF; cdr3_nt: TGTGCCAGCAGCATACTAGCGGGGGACCAAGAGACCCAGTACTTC
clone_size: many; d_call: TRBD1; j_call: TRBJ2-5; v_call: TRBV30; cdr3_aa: CACTRDSQYQETQYF; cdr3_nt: TGTGCCTGTACCCGGGACAGTCAGTACCAAGAGACCCAGTACTTC
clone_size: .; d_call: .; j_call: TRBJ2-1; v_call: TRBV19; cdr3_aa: CASSTGRERPYNEQFF; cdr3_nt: TGTGCCAGTAGTACTGGACGGGAGCGGCCCTACAATGAGCAGTTCTTC
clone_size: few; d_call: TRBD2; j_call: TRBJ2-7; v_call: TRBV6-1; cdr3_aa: CASSHSLAGGYEQYF; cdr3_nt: TGTGCCAGCAGCCACAGTCTAGCGGGAGGGTACGAGCAGTACTTC
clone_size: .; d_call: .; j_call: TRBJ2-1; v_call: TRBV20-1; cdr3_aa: CSARMANYNEQFF; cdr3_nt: TGCAGTGCTAGAATGGCCAACTACAATGAGCAGTTCTTC
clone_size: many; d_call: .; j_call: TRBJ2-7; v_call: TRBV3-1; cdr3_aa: CASSQALAPVGEQYF; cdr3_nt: TGTGCCAGCAGCCAAGCGCTAGCTCCGGTGGGGGAGCAGTACTTC
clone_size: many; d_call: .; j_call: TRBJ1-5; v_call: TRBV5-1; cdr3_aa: CASSLGPAEPSRPQHF; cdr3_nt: TGCGCCAGCAGCTTGGGGCCGGCCGAACCTTCTCGGCCCCAGCATTTT
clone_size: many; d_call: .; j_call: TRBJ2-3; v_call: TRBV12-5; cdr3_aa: CASGFRGGTDTQYF; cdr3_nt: TGTGCTAGTGGTTTCCGGGGCGGCACAGATACGCAGTATTTT
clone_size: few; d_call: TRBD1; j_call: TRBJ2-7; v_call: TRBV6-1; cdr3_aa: CATHRTGTYEQYF; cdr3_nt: TGTGCCACGCACAGGACAGGAACCTACGAGCAGTACTTC
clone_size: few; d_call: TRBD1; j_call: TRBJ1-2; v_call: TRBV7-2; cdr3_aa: CASSAQGGSYGYTF; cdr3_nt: TGTGCCAGCAGCGCACAGGGGGGCAGCTATGGCTACACCTTC
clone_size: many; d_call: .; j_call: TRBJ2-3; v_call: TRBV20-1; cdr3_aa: CSALLDTTGFTDTQYF; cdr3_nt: TGCAGTGCGTTACTCGATACCACGGGATTCACAGATACGCAGTATTTT
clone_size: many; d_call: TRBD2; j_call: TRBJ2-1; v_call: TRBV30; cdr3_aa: CAWRNGGGSEQFF; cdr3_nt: TGTGCCTGGCGAAACGGGGGAGGGAGTGAGCAGTTCTTC
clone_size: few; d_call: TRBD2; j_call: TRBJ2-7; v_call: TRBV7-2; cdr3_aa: CASSFSGSTYEQYF; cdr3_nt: TGTGCCAGCAGCTTTAGCGGGAGTACTTACGAGCAGTACTTC
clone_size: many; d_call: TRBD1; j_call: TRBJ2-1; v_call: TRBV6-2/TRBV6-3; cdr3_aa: CASWDRGFNEQFF; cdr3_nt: TGTGCCAGCTGGGACAGGGGGTTCAATGAGCAGTTCTTC
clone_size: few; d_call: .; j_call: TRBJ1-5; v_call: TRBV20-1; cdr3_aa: CSATRGGERRNQPQHF; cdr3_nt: TGCAGTGCTACCCGGGGGGGCGAACGGAGAAATCAGCCCCAGCATTTT
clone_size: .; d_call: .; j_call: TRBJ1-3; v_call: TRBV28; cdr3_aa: CASSLWASSGNTIYF; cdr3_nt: TGTGCCAGCAGTTTATGGGCATCCTCTGGAAACACCATATATTTT
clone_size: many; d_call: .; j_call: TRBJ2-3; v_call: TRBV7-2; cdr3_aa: CASSPPARDTQYF; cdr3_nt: TGTGCCAGCAGCCCACCCGCCAGAGATACGCAGTATTTT
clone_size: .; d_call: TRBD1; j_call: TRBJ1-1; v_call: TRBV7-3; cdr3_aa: CASRSTGQVNTEAFF; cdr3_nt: TGTGCCAGCAGGTCGACGGGACAGGTAAACACTGAAGCTTTCTTT
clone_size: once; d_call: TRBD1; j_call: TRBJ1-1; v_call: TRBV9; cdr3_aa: CASSELTGQELNTEAFF; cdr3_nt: TGTGCCAGCAGCGAACTAACCGGACAGGAGCTGAACACTGAAGCTTTCTTT
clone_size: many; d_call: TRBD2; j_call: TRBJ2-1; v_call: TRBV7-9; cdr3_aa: CASSYRTTSGIRDEQFF; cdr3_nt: TGTGCCAGCAGCTACCGAACGACTAGCGGGATAAGGGATGAGCAGTTCTTC
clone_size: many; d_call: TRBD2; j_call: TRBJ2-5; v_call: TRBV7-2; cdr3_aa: CASTPGTSGSLETQYF; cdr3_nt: TGTGCCAGCACTCCGGGAACTAGCGGGAGTTTGGAGACCCAGTACTTC
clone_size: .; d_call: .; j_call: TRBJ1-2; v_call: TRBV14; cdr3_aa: CASSQDRGEYGYTF; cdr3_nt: TGTGCCAGCAGCCAAGACAGGGGAGAGTATGGCTACACCTTC
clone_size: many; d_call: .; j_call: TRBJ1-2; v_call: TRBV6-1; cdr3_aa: CASRGDGFYGGYTF; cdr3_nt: TGTGCCAGCAGGGGGGACGGATTCTATGGTGGCTACACCTTC
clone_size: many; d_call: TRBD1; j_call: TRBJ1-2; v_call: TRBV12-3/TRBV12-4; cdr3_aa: CASSPRTGIGYGYTF; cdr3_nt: TGTGCCAGCAGTCCTCGGACAGGGATCGGCTATGGCTACACCTTC
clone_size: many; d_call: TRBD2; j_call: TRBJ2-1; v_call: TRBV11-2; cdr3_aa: CASSLGRAGEQFF; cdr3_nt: TGTGCCAGCAGCCTTGGGAGGGCGGGCGAGCAGTTCTTC
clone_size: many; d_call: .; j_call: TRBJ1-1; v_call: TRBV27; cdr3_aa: CASKPGMGTEAFF; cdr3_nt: TGTGCCAGCAAACCGGGGATGGGCACTGAAGCTTTCTTT
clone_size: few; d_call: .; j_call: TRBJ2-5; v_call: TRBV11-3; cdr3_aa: CASSSPWAPEETQYF; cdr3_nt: TGTGCCAGCAGCTCCCCTTGGGCGCCGGAGGAGACCCAGTACTTC
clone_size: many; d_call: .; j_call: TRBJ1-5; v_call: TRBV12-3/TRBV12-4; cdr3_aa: CASSSRPNQPQHF; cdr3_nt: TGTGCCAGCAGTTCGAGACCCAATCAGCCCCAGCATTTT
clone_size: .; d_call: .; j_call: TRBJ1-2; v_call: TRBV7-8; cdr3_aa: CASSSRDGNYGYTF; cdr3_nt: TGTGCCAGCAGCTCCAGGGATGGGAACTATGGCTACACCTTC
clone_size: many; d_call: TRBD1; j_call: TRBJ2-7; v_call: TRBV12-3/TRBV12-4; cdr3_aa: CASRERTGYNYEQYF; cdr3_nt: TGTGCCAGCAGGGAACGGACAGGCTACAACTACGAGCAGTACTTC
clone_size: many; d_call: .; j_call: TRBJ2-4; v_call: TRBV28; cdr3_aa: CASKDRSTAKNIQYF; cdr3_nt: TGTGCCAGCAAGGACAGATCGACAGCCAAAAACATTCAGTACTTC
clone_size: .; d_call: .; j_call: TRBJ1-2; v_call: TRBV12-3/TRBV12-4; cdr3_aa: CASSLGYGRPPYGYTF; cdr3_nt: TGTGCCAGCAGTTTAGGATACGGACGGCCACCCTATGGCTACACCTTC
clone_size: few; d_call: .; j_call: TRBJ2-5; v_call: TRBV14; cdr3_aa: CASRQRLGTIGAETQYF; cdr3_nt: TGTGCCAGCAGACAAAGACTTGGTACAATAGGGGCAGAGACCCAGTACTTC
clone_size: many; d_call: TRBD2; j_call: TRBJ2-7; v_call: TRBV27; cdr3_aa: CASRPGLAGGGQYF; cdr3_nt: TGTGCCAGCCGACCAGGGCTAGCGGGAGGAGGGCAGTACTTC
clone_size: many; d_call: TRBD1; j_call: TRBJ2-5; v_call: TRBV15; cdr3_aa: CATSRNTGQGAGRQETQYF; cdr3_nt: TGTGCCACCAGCAGAAACACCGGACAGGGGGCGGGGAGGCAAGAGACCCAGTACTTC
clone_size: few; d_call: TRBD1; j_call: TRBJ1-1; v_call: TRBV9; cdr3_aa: CASSVGDRDAEAFF; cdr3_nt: TGTGCCAGCAGCGTAGGAGACAGGGATGCTGAAGCTTTCTTT
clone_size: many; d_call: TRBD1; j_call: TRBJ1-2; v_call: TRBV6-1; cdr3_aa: CASSVRDSLNGYTF; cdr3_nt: TGTGCCAGCAGTGTTCGGGACAGTCTTAATGGCTACACCTTC
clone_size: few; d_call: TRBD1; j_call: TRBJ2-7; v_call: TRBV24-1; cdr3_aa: CATSDWTGGEQYF; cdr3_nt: TGTGCCACCAGTGATTGGACAGGGGGCGAGCAGTACTTC
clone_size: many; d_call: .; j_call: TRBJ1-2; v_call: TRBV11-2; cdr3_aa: CASRAIGSGYTF; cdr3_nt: TGTGCCAGCAGGGCTATTGGTAGTGGCTACACCTTC
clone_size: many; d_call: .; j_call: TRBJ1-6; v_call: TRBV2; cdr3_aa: CASSGGYNSPLHF; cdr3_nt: TGTGCCAGCAGTGGGGGCTATAATTCACCCCTCCACTTT